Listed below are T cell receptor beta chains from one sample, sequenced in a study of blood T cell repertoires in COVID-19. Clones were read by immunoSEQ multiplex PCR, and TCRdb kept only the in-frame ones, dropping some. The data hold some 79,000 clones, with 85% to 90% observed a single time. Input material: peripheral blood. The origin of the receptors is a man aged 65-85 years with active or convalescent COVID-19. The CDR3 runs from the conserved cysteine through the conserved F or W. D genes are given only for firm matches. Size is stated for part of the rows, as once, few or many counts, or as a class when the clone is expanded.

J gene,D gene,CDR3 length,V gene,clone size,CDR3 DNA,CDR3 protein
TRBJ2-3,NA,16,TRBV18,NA,TGTGCCAGCTCACCACGTATCTTTTCGGTGGCAGATACGCAGTATTTT,CASSPRIFSVADTQYF
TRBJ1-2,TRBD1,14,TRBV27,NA,TGTGCCAGCAGTGTCACAGGGGGTAACTATGGCTACACCTTC,CASSVTGGNYGYTF
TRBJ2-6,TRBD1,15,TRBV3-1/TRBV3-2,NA,TGTGCCAGCGGACAGGCAGCCTCTGGGGCCAACGTCCTGACTTTC,CASGQAASGANVLTF
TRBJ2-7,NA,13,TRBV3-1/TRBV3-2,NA,TGTGCCAGCAGCCCCGTAGGGGCCTACGAGCAGTACTTC,CASSPVGAYEQYF
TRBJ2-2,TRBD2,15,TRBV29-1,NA,TGCAGCGTTGTTCTAGCGGGAGGACACACCGGGGAGCTGTTTTTT,CSVVLAGGHTGELFF
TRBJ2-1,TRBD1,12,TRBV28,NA,TGTGCCAGCAGGACAGGGCTAGGCGAGCAGTTCTTC,CASRTGLGEQFF
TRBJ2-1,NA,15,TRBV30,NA,TGTGCCTGGATCGGACACCAGGTAGGCTACAATGAGCAGTTCTTC,CAWIGHQVGYNEQFF
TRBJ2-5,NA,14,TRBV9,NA,TGTGCCAGCAGCGCAGGGGCCAGGCAAGAGACCCAGTACTTC,CASSAGARQETQYF
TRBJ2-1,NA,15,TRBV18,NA,TGTGCCAGCTCACCACCGACACGGAGGAACAATGAGCAGTTCTTC,CASSPPTRRNNEQFF
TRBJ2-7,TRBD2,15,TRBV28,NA,TGTGCCAGCAGTTTAATACTAGCGGGGCTCTACGAGCAGTACTTC,CASSLILAGLYEQYF
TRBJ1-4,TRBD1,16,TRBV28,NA,TGTGCCAGCAGTCTTCAGACCCTTTCCAGGGGGGAAAAACTGTTTTTT,CASSLQTLSRGEKLFF
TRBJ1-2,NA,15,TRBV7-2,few,TGTGCCAGCAGCCCTGACCTAGAGCTAGGCTATGGCTACACCTTC,CASSPDLELGYGYTF
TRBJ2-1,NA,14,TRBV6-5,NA,TGTGCCAGCAGACCCGTCGGGAGTTCGGATGAGCAGTTCTTC,CASRPVGSSDEQFF
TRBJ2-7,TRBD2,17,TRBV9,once,TGTGCCAGCAGCCGACTAGCGTCGCAATTAAACTCCTACGAGCAGTACTTC,CASSRLASQLNSYEQYF
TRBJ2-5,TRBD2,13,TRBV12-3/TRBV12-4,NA,TGTGCCAGCAGTCCGGGAGGCCGGGAGACCCAGTACTTC,CASSPGGRETQYF
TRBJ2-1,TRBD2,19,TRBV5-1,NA,TGCGCCAGCAGCCCGGAGGGGACTAGCGGGATTAGAGGCAACAATGAGCAGTTCTTC,CASSPEGTSGIRGNNEQFF
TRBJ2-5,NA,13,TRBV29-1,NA,TGCAGCGTTGATTGGACAATGTCAGAGACCCAGTACTTC,CSVDWTMSETQYF
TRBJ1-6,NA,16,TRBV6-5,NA,TGTGCCAGCAGTTACGGAAGATCCCCTAGTTCTTCACCCCTCCACTTT,CASSYGRSPSSSPLHF
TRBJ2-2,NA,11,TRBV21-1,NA,TGTGCCAGCACCGCGGCCGGGGAGCTGTTTTTT,CASTAAGELFF
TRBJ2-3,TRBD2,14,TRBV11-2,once,TGTGCCAGCAGCTTAACTAGCGGTACAGATACGCAGTATTTT,CASSLTSGTDTQYF